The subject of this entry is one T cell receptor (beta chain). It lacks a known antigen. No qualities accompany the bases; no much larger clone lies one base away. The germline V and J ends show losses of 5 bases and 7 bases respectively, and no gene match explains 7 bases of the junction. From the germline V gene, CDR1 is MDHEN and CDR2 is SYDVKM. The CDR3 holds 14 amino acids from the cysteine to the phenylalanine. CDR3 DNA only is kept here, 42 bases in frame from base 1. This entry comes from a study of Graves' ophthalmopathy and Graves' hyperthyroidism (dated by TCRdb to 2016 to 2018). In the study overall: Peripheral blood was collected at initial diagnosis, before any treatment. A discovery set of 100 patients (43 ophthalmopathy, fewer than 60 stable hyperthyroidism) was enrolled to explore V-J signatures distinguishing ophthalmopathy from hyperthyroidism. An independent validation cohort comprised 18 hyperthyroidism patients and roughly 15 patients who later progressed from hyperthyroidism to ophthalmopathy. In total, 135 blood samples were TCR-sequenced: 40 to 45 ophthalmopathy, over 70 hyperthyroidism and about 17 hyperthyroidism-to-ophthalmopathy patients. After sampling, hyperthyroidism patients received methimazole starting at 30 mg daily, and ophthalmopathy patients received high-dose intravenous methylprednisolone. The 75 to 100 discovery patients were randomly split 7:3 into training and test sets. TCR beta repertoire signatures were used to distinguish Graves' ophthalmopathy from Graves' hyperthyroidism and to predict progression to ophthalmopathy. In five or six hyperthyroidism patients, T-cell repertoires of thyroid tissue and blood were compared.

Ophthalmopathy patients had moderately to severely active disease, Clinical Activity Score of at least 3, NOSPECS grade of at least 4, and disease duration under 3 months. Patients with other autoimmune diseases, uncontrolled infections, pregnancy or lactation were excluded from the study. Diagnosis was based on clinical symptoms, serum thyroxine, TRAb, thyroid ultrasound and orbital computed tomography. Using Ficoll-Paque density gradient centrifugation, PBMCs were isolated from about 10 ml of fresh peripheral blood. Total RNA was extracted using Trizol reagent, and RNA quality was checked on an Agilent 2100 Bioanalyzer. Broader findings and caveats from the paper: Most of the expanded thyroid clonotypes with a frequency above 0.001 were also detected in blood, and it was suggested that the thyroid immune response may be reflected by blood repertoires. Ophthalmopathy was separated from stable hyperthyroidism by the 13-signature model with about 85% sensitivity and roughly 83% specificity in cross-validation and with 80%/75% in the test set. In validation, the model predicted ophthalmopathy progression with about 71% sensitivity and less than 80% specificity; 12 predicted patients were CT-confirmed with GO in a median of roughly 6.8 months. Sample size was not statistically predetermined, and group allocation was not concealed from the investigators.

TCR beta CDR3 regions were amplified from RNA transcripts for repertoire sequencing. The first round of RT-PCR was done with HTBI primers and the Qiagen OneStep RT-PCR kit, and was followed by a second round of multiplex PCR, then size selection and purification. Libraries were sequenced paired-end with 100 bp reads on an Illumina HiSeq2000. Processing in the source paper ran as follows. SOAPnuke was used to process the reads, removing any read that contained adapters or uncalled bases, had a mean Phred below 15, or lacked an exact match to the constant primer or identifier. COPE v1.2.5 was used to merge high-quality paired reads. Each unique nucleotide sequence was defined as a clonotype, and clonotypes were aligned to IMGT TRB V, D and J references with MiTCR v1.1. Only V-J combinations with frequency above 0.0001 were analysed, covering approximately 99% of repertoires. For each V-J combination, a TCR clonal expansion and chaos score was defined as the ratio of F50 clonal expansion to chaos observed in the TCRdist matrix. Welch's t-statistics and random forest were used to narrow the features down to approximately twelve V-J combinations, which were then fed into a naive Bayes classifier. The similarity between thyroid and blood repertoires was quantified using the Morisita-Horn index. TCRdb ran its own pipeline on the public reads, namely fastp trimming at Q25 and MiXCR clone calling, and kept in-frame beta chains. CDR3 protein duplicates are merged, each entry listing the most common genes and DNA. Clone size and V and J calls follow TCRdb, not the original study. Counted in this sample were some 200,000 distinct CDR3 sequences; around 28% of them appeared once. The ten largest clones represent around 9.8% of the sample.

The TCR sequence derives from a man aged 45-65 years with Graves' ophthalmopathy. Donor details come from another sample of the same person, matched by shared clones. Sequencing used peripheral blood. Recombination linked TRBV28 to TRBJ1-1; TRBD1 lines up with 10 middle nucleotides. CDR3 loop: CASSVTGGEGEAFF. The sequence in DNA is TGTGCCAGCAGTGTGACAGGGGGCGAGGGTGAAGCTTTCTTT.